These 4 T cell receptor beta chains came from one sample sequenced in a study of cytomegalovirus exposure and HLA in healthy donors. Primers included in the PCR were 60 Vbeta and 13 Jbeta primers. The data were produced by immunoSEQ multiplex PCR, yet TCRdb's version contains in-frame clones alone and is incomplete. This sample has about 130,000 clones; approximately 83% occur once, and the top ten carry over 2.5%. Sequencing input: PBMCs. The receptor source for this set is a middle-aged man in good health and CMV-seronegative.

The chain employs TRBV4-3 and TRBJ2-3, with TRBD2 matching over 8 bases. V was clipped by 0 bases and J by 3 bases; unmatched bases: 11. The germline V gene encodes CDR1 LGHNA and CDR2 YSLEER. This CDR3 has 18 amino acids. This chain's CDR3 is CASSQDRGGAPVTDTQYF. The CDR3 region has the DNA TGCGCCAGCAGCCAAGATCGGGGGGGGGCCCCCGTGACAGATACGCAGTATTTT.

The chain uses TRBV6-5 and TRBJ1-1; TRBD1 agrees at 9 bases. From germline, CDR1 is MNHEY and CDR2 SVGAGI. V was pared by 5 bases and J by 3 bases, with 7 bases of the junction left unmatched. The CDR3 runs 15 residues. The CDR3 DNA reads TGTGCCAGCAGTCCCCGGGGGACAGGGCACACTGAAGCTTTCTTT. This gives the protein CASSPRGTGHTEAFF.

V gene TRBV7-2 combines with J gene TRBJ2-7; 9 nucleotides match TRBD1. The CDR3 extends over 14 amino acids. CDR1 SGHTA and CDR2 FQGNSA come from the germline V gene. Losses at the gene ends were 1 base for V and 5 bases for J; bases not matched to a gene: 3. CDR3: CASSLVGQGNEQYF. In DNA, the CDR3 is TGTGCCAGCAGCTTAGTGGGACAGGGCAACGAGCAGTACTTC.

This clone appeared a single time. The J gene is TRBJ2-7, the V gene TRBV15; D is undetermined. The CDR3 is 12 residues long. V shed 2 bases and J shed 5 bases, with 7 bases lying between them. The germline gives CDR1 LNHNV, CDR2 YYDKDF (reference sequence). As DNA, the CDR3 is TGTGCCACCAGCAGAAAACGAGACGAGCAGTACTTC. Its translation is CATSRKRDEQYF.